What follows is one TCR beta chain and its context. This clonotype occurred once. Its target antigen remains unknown. Base qualities are missing; no much larger clone stands one base away. One read gives only weak evidence. Standard classification criteria for type 1 or type 2 diabetes were met by all diabetic patients, and glucose and C-peptide were assessed by WHO-recommended methods. Donors with other autoimmune diseases or infections within the previous four weeks were excluded. Around 10 milliliters of peripheral blood were drawn from each participant. PBMCs were isolated with LymphoPrep density separation. This specimen belongs to a study of type 1 and type 2 diabetes patients (TCRdb year 2016). With respect to the entire study: About 9 type 1 diabetes patients, a few type 2 diabetes patients and about 6 nondiabetic controls, all recruited in China, made up the cohort. Throughout the study, CD4 or CD8 MicroBeads on MACS columns were used to positively select CD4+ and CD8+ T cells from PBMCs. A total of some 19 million paired-end reads was generated across the whole study. The study profiled TCRbeta repertoires by high-throughput sequencing to compare type 1 diabetes, type 2 diabetes and nondiabetic individuals. Type 2 diabetes patients were used as a disease comparison group for the type 1 diabetes patients. Comparing approximately 21-cycle and roughly 27-cycle amplification showed similar V gene usage, suggesting similar primer efficiencies and random PCR bias. Paired-end sequencing of TCRbeta libraries was performed on Illumina HiSeq 2000 or MiSeq instruments. The investigation overall reported the following: Only a limited number of T2D and control samples were sequenced, so some T1D-only HECs might also appear in more T2D or control samples. In both CD4+ and CD8+ T cells, type 2 diabetes repertoires were highly diverse and significantly more diverse than type 1 diabetes repertoires. Type 2 diabetes and control samples had highly correlated V and J gene usage patterns, with an average between-sample correlation of roughly 0.97. Type 2 diabetes patients had few highly-expanded CD4+ clones, median one, accounting for a median approximately 3.8% of reads. The study groups were not matched for age and gender, which could bias interpretation.

From the germline V gene, CDR1 is SGDLS and CDR2 is YYNGEE. Between the V and J ends, shortened by 0 bases and 2 bases respectively, the junction contains 8 bases. The CDR3 runs 14 residues from the cysteine to the phenylalanine. Only the CDR3 DNA stays, 42 bases, in frame from base 1. Sequencing instrument: Illumina MiSeq. TCRbeta CDR3 amplification used genomic DNA from the sorted T cell subsets as template. The TCRbeta CDR3 region was amplified by multiplex PCR with 30 forward and 13 reverse primers. AMPure XP beads were used to purify the PCR products, after which a second roughly 23-cycle PCR added indices and adaptors. Before sequencing, libraries were gel-purified with the QIAquick Gel Extraction Kit. In the paper's pipeline: FLASH was used to merge paired-end reads, and IgBLAST was used to align the merged reads to IMGT V, D and J germline references. After reads whose alignment identity to germline references fell below 70% were discarded, more than 9,500,000 reads remained study-wide. CDR3 boundaries, reading frame and productivity were assigned according to IMGT definitions. Highly-expanded clones were defined as clones making up 1% or more of reads, and normalized Shannon entropy was used to measure diversity. Unpaired two-tailed t-tests were used to test group differences in Shannon entropy. Through fastp at Q25 and MiXCR, TCRdb rebuilt clones from the public reads, retaining in-frame beta chains. Rows matching on CDR3 protein sequence are summarized as one entry with the most common DNA and genes. These V and J calls originate from TCRdb's pipeline instead of the authors' own analysis. The sample profile shows about 270,000 distinct CDR3 sequences; 47% of them were found once. Roughly 15% of the sample is held by the ten biggest clonotypes.

Specimen: peripheral blood mononuclear cells (PBMCs). Recombination joined TRBV9 with TRBJ1-1; the D segment cannot be called with confidence. The source of this sequence is a man younger than 35 with type 2 diabetes. The nucleotide sequence is given as TGTGCCAGCAGCGTAGGGGCAGCTAACACTGAAGCTTTCTTT. This translates into CASSVGAANTEAFF.